This passage covers 8 T cell receptor beta chains from one sample sequenced in a study of response to subunit inactivated influenza vaccine. TCRdb processed the RT-PCR reads anew with MiXCR; each CDR3 protein has one entry. The sample has approximately 490,000 distinct CDR3 sequences, less than 7.5% seen once; the top ten hold 13%. The starting material was PBMCs from blood, obtained around 2 years after vaccination. Source of these receptors: a man between 50 and 75 years old who received an inactivated influenza vaccine.

This clonotype has just a few counts. The rearrangement links TRBV11-2 to TRBJ2-1, with TRBD2 identical over 8 bases. The ends lost 5 bases at V and 5 bases at J; junction bases unmatched: 8. The CDR3 has 15 amino acids. The germline CDR1 and CDR2 sequences are SGHAT and FQNNGV. CDR3 coding DNA: TGTGCCAGCAGCCCGATAGCGGGAAGTCACAATGAGCAGTTCTTC. It codes for CASSPIAGSHNEQFF. The full variable domain, in which reference TRBV11-2 and TRBJ2-1 provide the parts outside the CDR3, is EAGVAQSPRYKIIEKRQSVAFWCNPISGHATLYWYQQILGQGPKLLIQFQNNGVVDDSQLPKDRFSAERLKGVDSTLKIQPAKLEDSAVYLCASSPIAGSHNEQFFGPGTRLTVL.

This clonotype has ten or more counts. The genes are TRBV12-3 or TRBV12-4 and TRBJ2-5; a weak D match, TRBD1 (7 bases). V lost 7 bases and J lost 5, with 14 bases in between. CDR3 size: 13 residues. In DNA, the CDR3 is TGTGCCAGCAACAGCAGGGGGGAGGAGACCCAGTACTTC. This encodes CASNSRGEETQYF.

This rearrangement joins TRBV5-5 to TRBJ1-2, with D possibly TRBD1 on 6 matching bases. The CDR3 is 15 residues long. V gave up 0 bases and J gave up 3 bases, with 12 bases separating them. CDR1 SGHKS and CDR2 YYEKEE come from the germline V gene (reference sequence). The CDR3: CASSLEPGDHYGYTF. The CDR3 DNA reads TGTGCCAGCAGCTTGGAGCCAGGGGATCACTATGGCTACACCTTC. The whole variable domain, filled in from reference TRBV5-5 and TRBJ1-2, reads DAGVTQSPTHLIKTRGQQVTLRCSPISGHKSVSWYQQVLGQGPQFIFQYYEKEERGRGNFPDRFSARQFPNYSSELNVNALLLGDSALYLCASSLEPGDHYGYTFGSGTRLTVV.

This clonotype appeared a few times. V usage is TRBV5-1 and J usage is TRBJ2-1, with 7 bases aligning to TRBD1. CDR3 size: 15 residues. CDR1 SGHRS and CDR2 YFSETQ come from the germline V gene. Trimming took 2 bases from V and 4 from J; bases not matched to a gene: 6. The CDR3: CASSFTGDPYNEQFF. CDR3 sequence (DNA): TGCGCCAGCAGCTTTACAGGGGACCCTTACAATGAGCAGTTCTTC.

The V and J genes are TRBV7-9 and TRBJ2-1, with D perhaps being TRBD1 or TRBD2 (5 bases each). This CDR3 region has 11 residues. V lost 5 bases and J lost 13, with 12 bases in between. CDR1 SEHNR and CDR2 FQNEAQ come from the germline V gene (reference sequence). The CDR3: CASSHRDLQFF. The CDR3 nucleotides are TGTGCCAGCAGCCACCGGGACCTTCAGTTCTTC.

This clonotype was detected a few times. V is TRBV7-2 and J is TRBJ2-5; the match to TRBD2 covers 8 bases. Germline CDR1 is SGHTA and CDR2 is FQGNSA. There are 15 residues in the CDR3. V trimming: 6 bases; J trimming: 1 base; junction bases outside the gene matches: 7. The CDR3 DNA reads TGTGCCAGCAGTCAGAGCGGGGGCCCCCAAGAGACCCAGTACTTC. Its translation: CASSQSGGPQETQYF.

This clonotype has at least ten counts. The CDR3, as DNA: TGTGCCAGCAGCACAATAACGGGGGCGGTCGGGGAGCTGTTTTTT. This encodes CASSTITGAVGELFF. The chain has TRBV6-1 and TRBJ2-2; D possibly uses TRBD1 or TRBD2 (6 bases each). V lost 6 bases and J 7 bases, leaving 18 bases between the germline ends. Germline V CDR1 and CDR2: MNHNS, SASEGT. This CDR3 is built from 15 residues.

This clonotype was found many times. The chain carries TRBV12-3 or TRBV12-4 and TRBJ2-5; TRBD1 might be the D (5 bases). The ends were cut back, 4 bases at V and 9 bases at J, with 12 bases in the middle. The CDR3 totals 12 residues. This CDR3 reads CASSSLGLAQYF. CDR3 sequence (DNA): TGTGCCAGCAGTTCGCTGGGGCTGGCCCAGTACTTC.